The 22 T cell receptor beta chains presented below share a single source sample, sequenced in a study of T cell repertoires in cytomegalovirus infection. TCRdb reprocessed the reads with MiXCR, giving one entry per CDR3 protein. In the table there are hundreds of thousands of distinct CDR3 sequences, over 7.5% of which are singletons. The sequenced sample consisted of PBMCs. Source of these receptors: a human donor in good health (CMV status not recorded). Some clones in this sample may be carry-over from other donors' samples.

This clonotype was detected ten times or more. V gene TRBV6-2 or TRBV6-3 combines with J gene TRBJ2-2; D is possibly TRBD1 (6 bases). Trimming removed 5 bases at V and 0 bases at J, with 10 bases between. This CDR3 region has 15 residues. Germline CDR1 reads MNHEY; CDR2 reads SVGEGT. The CDR3 coding sequence is TGTGCCAGCAGTAAAACAGGGCCGAACACCGGGGAGCTGTTTTTT. Residues: CASSKTGPNTGELFF.

This clonotype was counted ten times or more. This chain connects TRBV25-1 to TRBJ1-4; no clear D gene. From germline, CDR1 is MGHDK and CDR2 SYGVNS. Trimming removed 7 bases at V and 7 bases at J, with 13 bases between. This CDR3 comprises 13 residues. Here the CDR3 DNA reads TGTGCCAGCAAAGGATCTAGTCCTGAAAAACTGTTTTTT. As protein: CASKGSSPEKLFF. The full variable domain, its missing parts supplied by reference TRBV25-1 and TRBJ1-4, is EADIYQTPRYLVIGTGKKITLECSQTMGHDKMYWYQQDPGMELHLIHYSYGVNSTEKGDLSSESTVSRIRTEHFPLTLESARPSHTSQYLCASKGSSPEKLFFGSGTQLSVL.

The rearrangement joins TRBV4-1 to TRBJ2-2; TRBD1 is a possible D gene (6 bases). The germline V and J ends were trimmed by 0 bases and 9 bases, with 17 bases remaining between them. The CDR3 totals 16 residues. Germline V gives CDR1 MGHRA, CDR2 YSYEKL. The CDR3 DNA sequence: TGCGCCAGCAGCCAAGATTCGTCGACAGGTCTGCGGGAGCTGTTTTTT. Translation gives CASSQDSSTGLRELFF.

This clonotype was recorded a few times. The chain carries TRBV28 and TRBJ1-5; a weak D match, TRBD1 (5 bases). Germline assignment: CDR1 MDHEN and CDR2 SYDVKM. V was pared by 3 bases and J by 9 bases, with 15 bases between. CDR3 length equals 14 residues. CDR3 coding DNA: TGTGCCAGCAGTTTGGAGGGGCTGTGGAGGCCCCAGCATTTT. Amino acids: CASSLEGLWRPQHF.

In this sample, this clonotype turned up many times. The chain employs TRBV15 and TRBJ1-6; 8 bases are a match to TRBD1. CDR1 is LNHNV, CDR2 YYDKDF, per germline (reference sequence). The junction had 13 bases not matched to a gene; V was cut back by 3 bases and J by 6 bases. The CDR3 runs 18 residues. The CDR3 DNA sequence: TGTGCCACCAGCAGCTCTCACCCTGGGACAGGCGTTAATTCACCCCTCCACTTT. Amino acids: CATSSSHPGTGVNSPLHF.

This clonotype was seen many times. This chain links TRBV7-2 with TRBJ2-1, with TRBD2 matching over 9 bases. Germline loops: CDR1 SGHTA, CDR2 FQGNSA. V was clipped by 1 base and J by 2 bases; unmatched bases: 9. The CDR3 runs 18 residues. CDR3 protein: CASSLGARGGRAYNEQFF. Written as DNA, the CDR3 is TGTGCCAGCAGCTTAGGGGCTAGAGGCGGGAGGGCCTACAATGAGCAGTTCTTC.

This clonotype was counted a few times. The genes are TRBV6-2 or TRBV6-3 and TRBJ1-5; D remains unclear. Germline CDR1 reads MNHEY; CDR2 reads SVGEGT. V gave up 6 bases and J gave up 8 bases, with 17 bases separating them. This CDR3 is 14 amino acids long. CDR3 residues: CASRALSVGEPQHF. CDR3 bases: TGTGCCAGCAGAGCCCTTTCCGTGGGTGAGCCCCAGCATTTT.

The rearrangement joins TRBV28 to TRBJ1-6; TRBD1 might be the D (5 bases). The ends were cut back, 6 bases at V and 7 bases at J, with 13 bases in the middle. Germline CDR1 MDHEN, CDR2 SYDVKM. The length of the CDR3 is 14 residues. The CDR3 nucleotides are TGTGCCAGCAGGGGGGTTCAATGGAATTCACCCCTCCACTTT. Its protein product is CASRGVQWNSPLHF. The whole variable domain, filled in from reference TRBV28 and TRBJ1-6, reads DVKVTQSSRYLVKRTGEKVFLECVQDMDHENMFWYRQDPGLGLRLIYFSYDVKMKEKGDIPEGYSVSREKKERFSLILESASTNQTSMYLCASRGVQWNSPLHFGNGTRLTVT.

This clonotype occurred a few times. The chain joins TRBV20-1 to TRBJ2-1; TRBD2 is a possible D gene (7 bases). The CDR3 has 17 residues. Germline V gene lookup returns CDR1 DFQATT and CDR2 SNEGSKA (reference sequence). V gave up 0 bases and J gave up 9 bases, with 24 bases separating them. Here the CDR3 DNA reads TGCAGTGCTAGAGATCCACGGGGGGTAATGAGGGGGGGTGAGCAGTTCTTC. Translating it yields CSARDPRGVMRGGEQFF.

This clonotype showed up many times. CDR3: CASSQAGTTAHTQYF. Written as DNA, the CDR3 is TGCGCCAGCAGCCAAGCCGGGACTACAGCCCATACGCAGTATTTT. The chain employs TRBV4-1 and TRBJ2-3; TRBD2 matches 7 bases. The CDR3 runs 15 residues. Unmatched junction bases numbered 8, after V lost 1 base and J lost 7 bases. CDR1 and CDR2 from the germline V gene are MGHRA and YSYEKL.

V is TRBV12-3 or TRBV12-4 and J is TRBJ2-3, with 12 bases that match TRBD1. Unmatched junction bases numbered 10, after V lost 6 bases and J lost 3 bases. This CDR3 has 17 residues. CDR3 bases: TGTGCCAGCAGATGGGACAGGGGGCTCACCAAAACAGATACGCAGTATTTT. Translating gives CASRWDRGLTKTDTQYF.

This clonotype was counted only a few times. CDR3 loop: CASSLEVGGRETQYF. The CDR3 DNA sequence: TGTGCCAGCAGCTTAGAGGTGGGGGGACGGGAGACCCAGTACTTC. The V and J genes are TRBV7-8 and TRBJ2-5; D may be TRBD2 (6 bases). V lost 1 base and J lost 5, with 14 bases in between. The CDR3 totals 15 residues. Germline CDR1 reads SGHVS; CDR2 reads FQNEAQ.

This clonotype was recorded at least ten times. The gene calls are TRBV7-2 and TRBJ1-5; D is possibly TRBD1 (6 bases). The CDR3 consists of 16 residues. With 3 bases removed from V and 2 bases from J, the gap between germline ends came to 14 bases. Germline V CDR1 and CDR2: SGHTA, FQGNSA. In DNA, the CDR3 is TGTGCCAGCAGCTTGTCCAGGGGTCCCGGCAATCAGCCCCAGCATTTT. Translating gives CASSLSRGPGNQPQHF.

The J gene is TRBJ2-5, the V gene TRBV20-1, with 7 bases aligning to TRBD1. The V gene end was trimmed by 5 bases and the J gene end by 1 base; junction bases not matched to a gene: 7. This CDR3 has 14 amino acids. CDR1 and CDR2 from the germline V gene are DFQATT and SNEGSKA (reference sequence). CDR3 residues: CSAPGWDSQETQYF. CDR3 in DNA: TGCAGTGCTCCCGGTTGGGACAGCCAAGAGACCCAGTACTTC.

This clonotype was found many times. The V and J genes are TRBV4-3 and TRBJ1-6; D remains unclear. V was pared by 0 bases and J by 4 bases, with 22 bases between. This CDR3 spans 20 amino acids. Germline CDR1 and CDR2: LGHNA and YSLEER. The CDR3 loop reads CASSQDPVPTNYLYNSPLHF. As DNA, the CDR3 is TGCGCCAGCAGCCAAGATCCGGTCCCCACCAACTATCTGTATAATTCACCCCTCCACTTT.

This clonotype showed up many times. CDR3 DNA: TGCAGTGCTAGATTCCGGGCTGGGGGGGAGCTGTTTTTT. This sequence encodes CSARFRAGGELFF. This chain uses TRBV20-1 with TRBJ2-2; D gene ambiguous. This CDR3 comprises 13 residues. Germline V gene data show CDR1 as DFQATT and CDR2 as SNEGSKA (reference sequence). V dropped 2 bases and J dropped 8 bases, with 12 bases sitting between them.

The table lists this clonotype with a few counts. The V gene is TRBV6-8, the J gene TRBJ1-6, with TRBD1 matching over 11 bases. Germline CDR1 is MNHGY and CDR2 is SAAAGT. V shed 8 bases and J 8 bases; nucleotides not matched to a gene: 11. This CDR3 spans 16 amino acids. The CDR3, as DNA: TGTGCCAGCCAACCAACCTGGGACAGGGGGTATTCACCCCTCCACTTT. Its translation is CASQPTWDRGYSPLHF.

This chain joins TRBV25-1 and TRBJ1-4; 7 positions match TRBD1. Losses at the gene ends were 5 bases for V and 7 bases for J; bases not matched to a gene: 7. In germline, CDR1 is MGHDK, CDR2 SYGVNS. The CDR3 has 14 amino acids. CDR3 bases: TGTGCCAGCAGTCCAGGGGGAAGAGGTGAAAAACTGTTTTTT. Amino acid sequence: CASSPGGRGEKLFF.

In its sample, this clonotype was seen a few times. This chain joins TRBV7-2 and TRBJ2-7; D may match TRBD1 or TRBD2 (5 bases each). CDR1 is SGHTA and CDR2 is FQGNSA in the germline V gene. The CDR3 totals 13 residues. The V and J ends lost 4 bases and 3 bases respectively, with 10 bases between them. As DNA, the CDR3 is TGTGCCAGCAGCTCCGGGGCGGTCTACGAGCAGTACTTC. This gives the protein CASSSGAVYEQYF.

In its sample, this clonotype was seen many times. The genes are TRBV6-1 and TRBJ1-2; TRBD1 matches at 9 bases. The CDR3 length is 13 residues. Looked up from germline, CDR1 is MNHNS and CDR2 is SASEGT. Trimming at V came to 6 bases and at J to 4 bases, leaving 3 bases not matched to a gene. CDR3 sequence reads: CASREGQGYGYTF. The CDR3 DNA sequence: TGTGCCAGCAGAGAGGGACAGGGCTATGGCTACACCTTC.

This clonotype appeared a few times. The gene calls are TRBV7-3 and TRBJ2-7, with 10 positions matching TRBD2. V gave up 6 bases and J gave up 5 bases; unmatched junction bases: 10. CDR3 length: 15 residues. Looked up from germline, CDR1 is SGHTA and CDR2 is FQGTGA. CDR3 amino acids: CASSPSGLATHEQYF. The CDR3 DNA reads as TGTGCCAGCAGTCCATCGGGACTAGCGACGCACGAGCAGTACTTC.

The V gene is TRBV2, the J gene TRBJ2-1, with 7 bases aligning to TRBD2. V shed 4 bases, J shed 10 bases, and the junction held 7 bases outside the gene matches. The CDR3 extends over 13 amino acids. Germline lookup yields CDR1 SNHLY and CDR2 FYNNEI. The CDR3 protein is CASSGGLVGEQFF. DNA of the CDR3: TGTGCCAGCAGTGGAGGACTAGTAGGAGAGCAGTTCTTC.